This T cell receptor beta chain is from a study of T-cell memory formation after mild COVID-19. Constant-segment primers and 5'RACE yielded cDNA libraries for TCR alpha and TCR beta, each carrying sample barcodes and UMIs. One entry per CDR3 protein results from TCRdb running MiXCR on the 5' RACE reads. The sample lists just over 350,000 distinct CDR3 sequences, about 15% seen once, with 20% to 25% in the top ten. Study conclusions and caveats: Some clones that responded were present in memory (sampled pre-infection), which suggests cross-reactive memory joined.

This CDR3 has 13 residues. CDR1 and CDR2 from the germline V gene are DFQATT and SNEGSKA (reference sequence). V dropped 2 bases and J dropped 6 bases, with 11 bases sitting between them. Only a few counts were recorded for this clonotype. The target antigen is unknown. Sequencing was done on a sample of PBMCs or a T cell subset sorted from them (not recorded which). The sequence derives from a young man who had mild COVID-19 (a few samples of this study predate the infection). Cell type and time point are not known. V usage is TRBV20-1 and J usage is TRBJ1-5; a possible D gene is TRBD1 (5 bases). The CDR3 sequence: CSARMGEGQPQHF. CDR3 nucleotide sequence: TGCAGTGCTAGAATGGGGGAGGGTCAGCCCCAGCATTTT.